What follows are 22 T cell receptor beta chains derived from one specimen sequenced in a study of shared T cell receptors in the human thymus. Method: immunoSEQ multiplex PCR; TCRdb's copy keeps in-frame clones and lacks some. The table records around 340,000 clones, 95% of them present only once. The sample comprised thymocytes. These receptors were taken from a human donor.

The J gene is TRBJ2-3, the V gene TRBV19; the D gene is possibly TRBD2 (5 bases). Deletions cut 9 bases from V and 7 bases from J, with 11 bases between. The germline V gene encodes CDR1 LNHDA and CDR2 SQIVND (reference sequence). There are 11 residues in the CDR3. CDR3 DNA sequence: TGTGCCAGCCGGGATTTACATACGCAGTATTTT. Amino acids: CASRDLHTQYF.

The chain combines TRBV9 with TRBJ2-3, with 7 bases aligning to TRBD2. The CDR3 sequence is 16 residues long. Trimming removed 3 bases from V and 0 bases from J; junction bases left unmatched: 7. CDR1 SGDLS and CDR2 YYNGEE come from the germline V gene. The CDR3 here is CASSGSGTTSTDTQYF. CDR3 nucleotide sequence: TGTGCCAGCAGCGGATCCGGGACTACAAGCACAGATACGCAGTATTTT.

In this sample, this clone turned up once. The chain links TRBV10-1 to TRBJ2-1; TRBD2 agrees at 13 bases. Germline trimming cut 2 bases from V and 3 bases from J; bases unmatched to any gene: 7. From germline, CDR1 is WNHNN and CDR2 SYGVQD (reference sequence). This CDR3 is 18 amino acids long. The DNA of the CDR3 is TGCGCCAGCAGTGAGCCTACTAGCGGGAGGGAATTCTACAATGAGCAGTTCTTC. This encodes CASSEPTSGREFYNEQFF.

The chain is built from TRBV10-3 and TRBJ1-2; D gene ambiguous. The V gene lost 3 bases and the J gene lost 2 bases, with 13 bases spanning the gap. This CDR3 has 15 residues. Per germline, CDR1 ENHRY and CDR2 SYGVKD. The DNA for the CDR3 is TGTGCCATCAGTGATCTCAACCCCCCAAACTATGGCTACACCTTC. It yields the protein CAISDLNPPNYGYTF.

The chain carries TRBV19 and TRBJ1-5; TRBD1 matches 7 bases. CDR3 size: 15 residues. After removal of 5 bases from V and 3 bases from J, the junction contained 7 bases not matched to a gene. Germline loops: CDR1 LNHDA, CDR2 SQIVND (reference sequence). CDR3 protein: CASSPEGAHNQPQHF. CDR3 nucleotide sequence: TGTGCCAGTAGTCCGGAGGGGGCGCACAATCAGCCCCAGCATTTT.

The chain uses TRBV21-1 and TRBJ2-7; the table's D call of TRBD2 was not tested on the DNA. TRBV21-1 is a pseudogene. The CDR3 contains 18 residues. The CDR3 DNA is TGTGCCAGCAGCAAAGCGCTTCGGACGCACAAGGAGGCTTACGAGCAGTACTTC. Residues: CASSKALRTHKEAYEQYF.

The chain carries TRBV5-4 and TRBJ1-1; 7 bases are shared with TRBD1. V lost 0 bases, J lost 6 bases, and 2 bases stayed unmatched. Germline values: CDR1 SGHNT, CDR2 YYREEE (reference sequence). The CDR3 length is 13 residues. CDR3 region: CASSLAGTAEAFF. In DNA form, the CDR3 reads TGTGCCAGCAGCTTGGCCGGGACAGCTGAAGCTTTCTTT.

The chain combines TRBV6-1 with TRBJ1-2; D gene unclear. The germline gives CDR1 MNHNS, CDR2 SASEGT. The CDR3 contains 15 residues. The ends were cut back, 6 bases at V and 4 bases at J, with 18 bases in the middle. DNA of the CDR3: TGTGCCAGCAGCGCCCGGGCCAAAGAATTCTATGGCTACACCTTC. Amino acid sequence: CASSARAKEFYGYTF.

Only a few counts were recorded for this clone. The gene calls are TRBV4-2 and TRBJ1-5; D is undetermined. This CDR3 comprises 16 residues. The germline CDR1 and CDR2 sequences are LGHNA and YNFKEQ. V was trimmed by 4 bases and J by 0 bases, leaving 13 bases between them. CDR3 residues: CASSPRQVDSNQPQHF. The DNA for the CDR3 is TGTGCCAGCAGCCCCCGTCAGGTAGATAGCAATCAGCCCCAGCATTTT.

The rearrangement uses TRBV4-1 and TRBJ2-3; tentatively, D is TRBD1 or TRBD2 (6 bases each). The germline CDR1 and CDR2 sequences are MGHRA and YSYEKL. V lost 5 bases to trimming and J lost 2 bases, with 20 bases between them. The CDR3 totals 17 residues. The CDR3 spells CASSGESTRGVTDTQYF. The CDR3 bases are TGCGCCAGCAGCGGAGAATCGACTAGGGGGGTCACAGATACGCAGTATTTT.

V gene TRBV7-8 combines with J gene TRBJ2-7; D is unclear. This CDR3 spans 14 amino acids. The germline gives CDR1 SGHVS, CDR2 FQNEAQ. With 2 bases removed from V and 2 bases from J, the gap between germline ends came to 10 bases. CDR3 nucleotide sequence: TGTGCCAGCAGCTTATCACTGAACCCCTACGAGCAGTACTTC. It encodes CASSLSLNPYEQYF. The whole variable domain, filled in from reference TRBV7-8 and TRBJ2-7, reads GAGVSQSPRYKVAKRGQDVALRCDPISGHVSLFWYQQALGQGPEFLTYFQNEAQLDKSGLPSDRFFAERPEGSVSTLKIQRTQQEDSAVYLCASSLSLNPYEQYFGPGTRLTVT.

The J gene is TRBJ2-3, the V gene TRBV7-2; no reliable D call. The V gene lost 5 bases and the J gene lost 1 base, with 7 bases spanning the gap. From germline, CDR1 is SGHTA and CDR2 FQGNSA. This CDR3 is 13 amino acids long. This chain's CDR3 is CASSTKGTDTQYF. The CDR3 DNA is TGTGCCAGCAGCACCAAGGGCACAGATACGCAGTATTTT.

J is TRBJ1-1 and V is TRBV18; D may be TRBD1 (6 bases). The CDR3 has 14 residues. Germline CDR1 reads KGHSH; CDR2 reads LQKENI. Trimming cost V 2 bases and J 6 bases, with 13 bases left between them. The CDR3 reads CASSPRHRDPEAFF. The CDR3 DNA reads TGTGCCAGCTCACCAAGGCACAGGGACCCTGAAGCTTTCTTT.

This chain links TRBV13 with TRBJ2-7; no reliable D call. Germline V lookup: CDR1 PRHDT, CDR2 FYEKMQ (reference sequence). The CDR3 runs 11 residues. V was shortened by 5 bases and J by 6 bases, with 8 bases between the two germline ends. In DNA, the CDR3 is TGTGCCAGCAGCGATAGGGCCGAGCAGTACTTC. This gives the protein CASSDRAEQYF.

The J gene is TRBJ2-7, the V gene TRBV7-9, with D possibly being TRBD1 (5 bases). Trimming pared 3 bases from V and 4 bases from J, leaving 13 bases between. This CDR3 spans 14 amino acids. CDR1 and CDR2 from the germline V gene are SEHNR and FQNEAQ (reference sequence). The CDR3 loop reads CASSLAGSKYEQYF. The CDR3 coding sequence is TGTGCCAGCAGCTTGGCAGGGTCAAAGTACGAGCAGTACTTC.

The rearrangement joins TRBV28 to TRBJ1-2; D unresolved. V was shortened by 6 bases and J by 5 bases, with 16 bases between the two germline ends. The length of the CDR3 is 14 residues. In germline, CDR1 is MDHEN, CDR2 SYDVKM. The CDR3 nucleotides are TGTGCCAGCAGCTCGACATCCACGGGGTATGGCTACACCTTC. Its translation: CASSSTSTGYGYTF.

The CDR3 DNA sequence: TGTGCCAGCAGCCCCTGGACCTTAGAAGCCAAAAACATTCAGTACTTC. It is translated as CASSPWTLEAKNIQYF. The chain couples TRBV7-8 to TRBJ2-4, with D hard to call. Looked up from germline, CDR1 is SGHVS and CDR2 is FQNEAQ. This CDR3 spans 16 amino acids. The ends were cut back, 5 bases at V and 0 bases at J, with 14 bases in the middle.

Points on this clone: The same CDR3 also results from other DNA sequences found in this sample. V and J are TRBV15 and TRBJ2-1; TRBD1 matches 7 bases. Trimming at V came to 3 bases and at J to 2 bases, leaving 10 bases not matched to a gene. The CDR3 runs to 17 residues. CDR1 is LNHNV and CDR2 is YYDKDF in the germline V gene (reference sequence). CDR3 protein: CATSSVKTGNTYNEQFF. CDR3 coding DNA: TGTGCCACCAGCAGTGTGAAGACAGGGAACACCTACAATGAGCAGTTCTTC.

This chain links TRBV11-1 with TRBJ2-7; 8 bases match TRBD2. The CDR3 is 19 amino acids. V gave up 5 bases and J gave up 0 bases; unmatched junction bases: 18. Germline-derived CDR1 and CDR2 are SGHAT and FQDESV (reference sequence). CDR3 coding DNA: TGTGCCAGCAGCCCGGGGGGGGGCTTTGGCCTAGCGGTCTCCTACGAGCAGTACTTC. This encodes CASSPGGGFGLAVSYEQYF. The full variable domain, its missing parts supplied by reference TRBV11-1 and TRBJ2-7, is EAEVAQSPRYKITEKSQAVAFWCDPISGHATLYWYRQILGQGPELLVQFQDESVVDDSQLPKDRFSAERLKGVDSTLKIQPAELGDSAMYLCASSPGGGFGLAVSYEQYFGPGTRLTVT.

This chain connects TRBV6-1 to TRBJ2-5; 8 nucleotides line up with TRBD1. CDR1 MNHNS and CDR2 SASEGT come from the germline V gene. Losses at the gene ends were 7 bases for V and 5 bases for J; bases not matched to a gene: 6. The CDR3 is 13 amino acids. The CDR3 loop reads CASKDRAQETQYF. CDR3 nucleotide sequence: TGTGCCAGCAAGGACAGGGCCCAGGAGACCCAGTACTTC.

The chain uses TRBV2 and TRBJ1-3; D is unresolved. Germline V gene data show CDR1 as SNHLY and CDR2 as FYNNEI. Between the trimmed V and J ends, which lost 9 bases and 0 bases, there was a span of 12 bases. The CDR3 spans 14 residues. CDR3 in amino acids: CARLPVDSGNTIYF. CDR3 nucleotide sequence: TGTGCCAGACTCCCAGTCGACTCTGGAAACACCATATATTTT.

This clone was observed a single time. The chain recombines TRBV18 with TRBJ1-1, with TRBD1 identical over 7 bases. CDR3 length: 18 amino acids. V was pared by 2 bases and J by 1 base, with 13 bases of the junction left unmatched. Germline-derived CDR1 and CDR2 are KGHSH and LQKENI. This CDR3 reads CASSPFYLRQGKNTEAFF. In DNA, the CDR3 is TGTGCCAGCTCACCATTTTACCTGAGACAGGGAAAGAACACTGAAGCTTTCTTT.